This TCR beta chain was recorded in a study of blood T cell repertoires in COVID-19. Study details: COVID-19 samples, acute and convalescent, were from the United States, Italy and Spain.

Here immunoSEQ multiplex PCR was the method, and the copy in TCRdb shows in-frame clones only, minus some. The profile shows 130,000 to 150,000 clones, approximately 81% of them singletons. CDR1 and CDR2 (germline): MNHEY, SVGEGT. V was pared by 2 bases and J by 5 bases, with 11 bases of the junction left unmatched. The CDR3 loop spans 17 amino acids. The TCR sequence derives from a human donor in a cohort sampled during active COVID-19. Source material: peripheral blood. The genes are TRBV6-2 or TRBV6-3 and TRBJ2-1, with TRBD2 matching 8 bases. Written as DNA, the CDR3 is TGTGCCAGCAGTTACCCCCCGAAGAGCGGGAGCGACAATGAGCAGTTCTTC. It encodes CASSYPPKSGSDNEQFF.